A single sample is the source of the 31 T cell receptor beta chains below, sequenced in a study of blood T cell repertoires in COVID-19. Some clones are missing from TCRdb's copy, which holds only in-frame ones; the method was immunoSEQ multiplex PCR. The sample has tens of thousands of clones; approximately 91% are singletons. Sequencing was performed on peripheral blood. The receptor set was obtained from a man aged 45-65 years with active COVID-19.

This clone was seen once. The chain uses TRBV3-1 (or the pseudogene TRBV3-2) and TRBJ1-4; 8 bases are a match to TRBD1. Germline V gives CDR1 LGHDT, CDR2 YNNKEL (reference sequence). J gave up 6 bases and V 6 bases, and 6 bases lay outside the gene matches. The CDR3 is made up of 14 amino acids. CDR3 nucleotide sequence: TGTGCCAGCAGTTCCGGGACAGGTGATGAAAAACTGTTTTTT. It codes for CASSSGTGDEKLFF.

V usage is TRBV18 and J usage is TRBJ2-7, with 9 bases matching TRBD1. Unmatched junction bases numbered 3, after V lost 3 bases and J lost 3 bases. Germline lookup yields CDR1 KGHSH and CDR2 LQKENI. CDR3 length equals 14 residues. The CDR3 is CASSPGQGVYEQYF. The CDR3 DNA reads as TGTGCCAGCTCACCGGGACAGGGAGTCTACGAGCAGTACTTC.

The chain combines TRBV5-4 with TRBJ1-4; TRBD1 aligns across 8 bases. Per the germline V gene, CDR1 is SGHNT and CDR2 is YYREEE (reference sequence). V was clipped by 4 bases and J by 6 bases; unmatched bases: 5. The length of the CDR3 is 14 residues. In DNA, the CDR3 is TGTGCCAGCAGCCCAGGGGGCGCGTATGAAAAACTGTTTTTT. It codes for CASSPGGAYEKLFF.

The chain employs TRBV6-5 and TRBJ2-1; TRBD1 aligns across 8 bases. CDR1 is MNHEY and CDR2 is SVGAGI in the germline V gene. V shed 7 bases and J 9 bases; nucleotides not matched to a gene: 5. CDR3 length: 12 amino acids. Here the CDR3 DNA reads TGTGCCAGCAACCAACAGGGGGGTGAGCAGTTCTTC. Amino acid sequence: CASNQQGGEQFF.

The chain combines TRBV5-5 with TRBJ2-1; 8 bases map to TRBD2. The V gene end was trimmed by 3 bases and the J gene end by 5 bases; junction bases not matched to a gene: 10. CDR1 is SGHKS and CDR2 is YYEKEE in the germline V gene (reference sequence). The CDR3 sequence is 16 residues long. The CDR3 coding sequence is TGTGCCAGCAGCTCACAAAGCGGGAGAGAAGACAATGAGCAGTTCTTC. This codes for CASSSQSGREDNEQFF.

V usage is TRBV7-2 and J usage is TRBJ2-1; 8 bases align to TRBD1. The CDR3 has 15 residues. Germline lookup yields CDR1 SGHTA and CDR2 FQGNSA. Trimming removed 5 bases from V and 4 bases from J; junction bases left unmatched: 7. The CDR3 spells CASSPRTGSYNEQFF. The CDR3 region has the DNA TGTGCCAGCAGCCCAAGGACAGGGTCTTACAATGAGCAGTTCTTC.

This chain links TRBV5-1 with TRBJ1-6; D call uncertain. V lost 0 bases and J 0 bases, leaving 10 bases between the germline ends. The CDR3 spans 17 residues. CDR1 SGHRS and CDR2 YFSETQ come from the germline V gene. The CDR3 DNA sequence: TGCGCCAGCAGCTTGGGACACAAGAGCTCCTATAATTCACCCCTCCACTTT. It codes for CASSLGHKSSYNSPLHF.

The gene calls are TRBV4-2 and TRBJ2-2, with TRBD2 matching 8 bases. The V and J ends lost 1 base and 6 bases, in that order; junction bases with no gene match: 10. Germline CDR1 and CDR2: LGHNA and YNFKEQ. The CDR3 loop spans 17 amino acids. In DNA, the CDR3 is TGTGCCAGCAGCCAAGGTCCCCTGAGCGGGAGACCCGGGGAGCTGTTTTTT. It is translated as CASSQGPLSGRPGELFF.

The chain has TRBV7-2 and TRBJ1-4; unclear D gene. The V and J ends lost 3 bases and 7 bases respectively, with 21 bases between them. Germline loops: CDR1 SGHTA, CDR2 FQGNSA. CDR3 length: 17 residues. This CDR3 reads CASSFRTNSGGSEKLFF. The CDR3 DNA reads TGTGCCAGCAGCTTCCGGACTAACAGCGGCGGGAGTGAAAAACTGTTTTTT.

The DNA of the CDR3 is TGTGCCAGCAGCCCGATGACTAGCGGGGGGTTCTACGAGCAGTACTTC. This codes for CASSPMTSGGFYEQYF. J is TRBJ2-7 and V is TRBV7-6; TRBD2 matches at 13 bases. Per the germline V gene, CDR1 is SGHVS and CDR2 is FNYEAQ. Losses at the gene ends were 5 bases for V and 3 bases for J; bases not matched to a gene: 7. The CDR3 sequence is 16 residues long.

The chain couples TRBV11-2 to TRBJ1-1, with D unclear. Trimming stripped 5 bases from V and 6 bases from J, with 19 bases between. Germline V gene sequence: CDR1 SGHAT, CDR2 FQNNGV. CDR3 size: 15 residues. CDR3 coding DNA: TGTGCCAGCAGCCGACACGAGACAAGACCGTCTGAAGCTTTCTTT. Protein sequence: CASSRHETRPSEAFF.

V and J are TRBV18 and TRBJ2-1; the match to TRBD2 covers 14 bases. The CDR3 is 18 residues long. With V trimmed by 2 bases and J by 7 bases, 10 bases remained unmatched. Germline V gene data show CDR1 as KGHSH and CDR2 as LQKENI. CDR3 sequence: CASSPIRLAGGIGNEQFF. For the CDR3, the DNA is TGTGCCAGCTCACCAATTCGACTAGCGGGAGGGATCGGAAATGAGCAGTTCTTC.

The chain's CDR3 is CASSQPRLTVSNQPQHF. CDR3 nucleotide sequence: TGTGCCAGCAGCCAACCTCGTCTCACTGTTTCTAATCAGCCCCAGCATTTT. This rearrangement joins TRBV6-2 or TRBV6-3 to TRBJ1-5, with unresolved D. The CDR3 is made up of 17 amino acids. Germline V gene data show CDR1 as MNHEY and CDR2 as SVGEGT. V was pared by 6 bases and J by 4 bases, with 22 bases between.

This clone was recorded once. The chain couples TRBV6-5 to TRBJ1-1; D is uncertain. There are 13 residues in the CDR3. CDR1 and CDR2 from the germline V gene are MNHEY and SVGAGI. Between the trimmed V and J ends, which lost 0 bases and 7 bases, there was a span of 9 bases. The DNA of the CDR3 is TGTGCCAGCAGTTACTCCTACGGGGTTGAAGCTTTCTTT. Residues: CASSYSYGVEAFF.

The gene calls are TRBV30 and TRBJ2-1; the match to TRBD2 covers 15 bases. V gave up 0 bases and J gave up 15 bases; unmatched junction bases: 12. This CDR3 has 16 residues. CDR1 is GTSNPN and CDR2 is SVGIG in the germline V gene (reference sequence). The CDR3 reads CAWSVLGLAGGGGRFF. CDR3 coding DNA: TGTGCCTGGAGTGTACTGGGACTAGCGGGAGGAGGGGGGCGGTTCTTC.

CDR3 amino acids: CASSLRGLPYEQYF. CDR3 sequence (DNA): TGTGCCAGCAGCCTCAGGGGGCTCCCCTACGAGCAGTACTTC. The V call is TRBV3-1 (or the pseudogene TRBV3-2), the J call TRBJ2-7; 8 nucleotides line up with TRBD1. Germline-derived CDR1 and CDR2 are LGHDT and YNNKEL (reference sequence). V shed 4 bases and J 2 bases; nucleotides not matched to a gene: 4. The CDR3 runs 14 residues.

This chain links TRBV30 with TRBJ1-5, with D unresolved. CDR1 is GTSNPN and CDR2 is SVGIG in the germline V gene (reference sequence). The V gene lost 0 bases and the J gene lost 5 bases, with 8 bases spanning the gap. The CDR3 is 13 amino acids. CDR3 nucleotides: TGTGCCTGGAGTGTAAACCGGGATCAGCCCCAGCATTTT. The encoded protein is CAWSVNRDQPQHF.

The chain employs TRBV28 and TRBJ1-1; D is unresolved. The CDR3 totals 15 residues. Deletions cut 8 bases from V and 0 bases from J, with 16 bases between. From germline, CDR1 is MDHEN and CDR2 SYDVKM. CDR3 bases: TGTGCCAGCGGCGGGCAGCCCCTTCTGAACACTGAAGCTTTCTTT. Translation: CASGGQPLLNTEAFF. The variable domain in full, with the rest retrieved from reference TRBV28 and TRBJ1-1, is DVKVTQSSRYLVKRTGEKVFLECVQDMDHENMFWYRQDPGLGLRLIYFSYDVKMKEKGDIPEGYSVSREKKERFSLILESASTNQTSMYLCASGGQPLLNTEAFFGQGTRLTVV.

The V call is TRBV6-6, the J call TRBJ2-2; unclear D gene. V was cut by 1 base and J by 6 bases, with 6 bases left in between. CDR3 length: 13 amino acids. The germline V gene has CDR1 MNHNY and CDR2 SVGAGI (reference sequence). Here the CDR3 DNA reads TGTGCCAGCAGTTACTATGCGTCCGGGGAGCTGTTTTTT. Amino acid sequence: CASSYYASGELFF.

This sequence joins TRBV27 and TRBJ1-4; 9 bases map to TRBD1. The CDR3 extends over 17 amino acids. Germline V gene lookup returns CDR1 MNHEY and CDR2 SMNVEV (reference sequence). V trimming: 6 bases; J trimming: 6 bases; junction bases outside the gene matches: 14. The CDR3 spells CASRAWRLRDRDEKLFF. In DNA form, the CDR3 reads TGTGCCAGCAGAGCTTGGAGGCTACGGGACAGGGATGAAAAACTGTTTTTT.

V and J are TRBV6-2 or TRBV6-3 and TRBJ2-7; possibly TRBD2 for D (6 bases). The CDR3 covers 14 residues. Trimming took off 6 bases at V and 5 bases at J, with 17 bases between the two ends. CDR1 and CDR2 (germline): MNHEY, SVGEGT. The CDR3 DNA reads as TGTGCCAGCAGACCTACGGGCGGGAACGACGAGCAGTACTTC. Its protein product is CASRPTGGNDEQYF.

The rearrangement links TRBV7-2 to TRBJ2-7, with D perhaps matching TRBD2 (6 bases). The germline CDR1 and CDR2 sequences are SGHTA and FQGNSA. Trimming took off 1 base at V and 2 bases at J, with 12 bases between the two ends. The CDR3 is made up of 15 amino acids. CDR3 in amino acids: CASSLDLAETYEQYF. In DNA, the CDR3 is TGTGCCAGCAGCTTAGATTTAGCGGAGACCTACGAGCAGTACTTC.

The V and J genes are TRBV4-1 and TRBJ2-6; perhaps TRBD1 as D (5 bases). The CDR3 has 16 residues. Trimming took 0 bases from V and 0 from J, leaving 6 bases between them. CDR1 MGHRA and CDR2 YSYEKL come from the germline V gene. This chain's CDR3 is CASSQDGASGANVLTF. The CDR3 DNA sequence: TGCGCCAGCAGCCAAGATGGGGCCTCTGGGGCCAACGTCCTGACTTTC.

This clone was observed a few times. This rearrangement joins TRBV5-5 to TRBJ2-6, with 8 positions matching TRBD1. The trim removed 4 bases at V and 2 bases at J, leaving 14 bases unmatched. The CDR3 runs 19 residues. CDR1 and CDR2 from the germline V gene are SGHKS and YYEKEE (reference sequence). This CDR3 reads CASSISRTGLIPGANVLTF. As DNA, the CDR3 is TGTGCCAGCAGCATCAGTAGGACAGGGTTAATCCCTGGGGCCAACGTCCTGACTTTC.

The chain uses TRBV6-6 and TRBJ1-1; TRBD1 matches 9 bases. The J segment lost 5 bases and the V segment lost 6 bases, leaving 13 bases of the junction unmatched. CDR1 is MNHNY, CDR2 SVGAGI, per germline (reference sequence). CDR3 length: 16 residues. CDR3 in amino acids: CASSSGTGIGGTEAFF. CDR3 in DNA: TGTGCCAGCAGCTCCGGGACAGGGATCGGTGGGACTGAAGCTTTCTTT.

Here the CDR3 DNA reads TGCAGTGCCCGGGATGGTACTGAAGCTTTCTTT. Protein sequence: CSARDGTEAFF. The J gene is TRBJ1-1, the V gene TRBV20-1; no clear D. The ends were cut back, 6 bases at V and 5 bases at J, with 10 bases in the middle. The CDR3 has 11 residues. Germline CDR1 and CDR2: DFQATT and SNEGSKA (reference sequence).

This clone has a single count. CDR3 nucleotide sequence: TGTGCCAGCAGCGTATCCTGGAACACTGAAGCTTTCTTT. It specifies CASSVSWNTEAFF. The chain recombines TRBV11-1 with TRBJ1-1; D ambiguous. V was clipped by 5 bases and J by 1 base, with 8 bases between them. The CDR3 is 13 residues long. Germline lookup yields CDR1 SGHAT and CDR2 FQDESV (reference sequence).

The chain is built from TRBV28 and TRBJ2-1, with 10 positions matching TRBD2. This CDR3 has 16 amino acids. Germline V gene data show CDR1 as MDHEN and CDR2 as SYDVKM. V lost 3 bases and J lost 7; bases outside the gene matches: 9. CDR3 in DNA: TGTGCCAGCAGTTTCCCGGCAGCGGGGGGGCGGAATGAGCAGTTCTTC. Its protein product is CASSFPAAGGRNEQFF.

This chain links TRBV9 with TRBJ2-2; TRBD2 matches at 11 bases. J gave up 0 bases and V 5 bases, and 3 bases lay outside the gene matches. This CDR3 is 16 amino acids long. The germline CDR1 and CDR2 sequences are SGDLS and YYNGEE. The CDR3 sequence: CASSYSGRANTGELFF. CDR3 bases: TGTGCCAGCAGTTATAGCGGGAGGGCGAACACCGGGGAGCTGTTTTTT.

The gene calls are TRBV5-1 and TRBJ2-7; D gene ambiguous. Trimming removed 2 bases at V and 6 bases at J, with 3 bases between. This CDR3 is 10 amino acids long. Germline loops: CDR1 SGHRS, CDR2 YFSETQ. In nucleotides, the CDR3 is TGCGCCAGCAGCTTCCGCGAGCAGTACTTC. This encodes CASSFREQYF.

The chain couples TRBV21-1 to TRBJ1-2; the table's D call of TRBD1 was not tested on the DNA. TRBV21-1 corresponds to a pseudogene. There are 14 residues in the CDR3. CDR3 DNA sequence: TGTGCCAGCAGCAGTCACGGACAGCCAGATGGCTACACCTTC. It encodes CASSSHGQPDGYTF.